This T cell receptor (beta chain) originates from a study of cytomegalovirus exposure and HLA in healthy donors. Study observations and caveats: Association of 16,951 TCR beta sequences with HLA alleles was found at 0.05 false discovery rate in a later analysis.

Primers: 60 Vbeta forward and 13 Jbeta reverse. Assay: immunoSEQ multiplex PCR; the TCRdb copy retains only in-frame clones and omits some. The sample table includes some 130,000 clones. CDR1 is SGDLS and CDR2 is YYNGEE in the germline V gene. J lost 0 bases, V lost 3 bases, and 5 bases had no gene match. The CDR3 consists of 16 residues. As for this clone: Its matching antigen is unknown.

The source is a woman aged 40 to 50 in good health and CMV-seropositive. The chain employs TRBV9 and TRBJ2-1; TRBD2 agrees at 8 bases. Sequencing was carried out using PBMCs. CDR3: CASSGFSGGSYNEQFF. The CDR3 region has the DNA TGTGCCAGCAGCGGATTCAGCGGGGGCTCCTACAATGAGCAGTTCTTC.